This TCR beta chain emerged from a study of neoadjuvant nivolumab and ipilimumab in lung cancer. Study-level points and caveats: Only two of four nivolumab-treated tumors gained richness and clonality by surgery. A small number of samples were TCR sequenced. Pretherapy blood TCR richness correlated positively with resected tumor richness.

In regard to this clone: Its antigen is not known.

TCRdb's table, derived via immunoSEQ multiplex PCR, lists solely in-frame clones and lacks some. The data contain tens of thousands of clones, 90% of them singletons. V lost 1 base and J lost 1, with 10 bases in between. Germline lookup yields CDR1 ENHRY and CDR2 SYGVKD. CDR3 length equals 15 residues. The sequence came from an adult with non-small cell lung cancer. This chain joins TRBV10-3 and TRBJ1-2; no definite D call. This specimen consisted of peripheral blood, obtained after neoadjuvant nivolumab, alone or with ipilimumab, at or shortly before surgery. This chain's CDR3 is CAISELVGNNYGYTF. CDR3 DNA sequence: TGTGCCATCAGTGAGTTAGTAGGCAATAACTATGGCTACACCTTC.